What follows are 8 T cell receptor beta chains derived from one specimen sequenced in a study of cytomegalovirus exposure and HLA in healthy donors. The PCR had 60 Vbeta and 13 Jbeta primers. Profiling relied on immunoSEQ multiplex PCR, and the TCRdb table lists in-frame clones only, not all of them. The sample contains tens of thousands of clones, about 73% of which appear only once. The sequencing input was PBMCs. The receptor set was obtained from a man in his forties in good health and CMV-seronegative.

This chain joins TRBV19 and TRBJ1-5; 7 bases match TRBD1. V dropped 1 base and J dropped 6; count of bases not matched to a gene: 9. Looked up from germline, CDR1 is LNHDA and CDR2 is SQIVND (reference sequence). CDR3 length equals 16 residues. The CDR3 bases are TGTGCCAGTAGTATAGTAAGAGGGGGCGCTTTTCAGCCCCAGCATTTT. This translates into CASSIVRGGAFQPQHF.

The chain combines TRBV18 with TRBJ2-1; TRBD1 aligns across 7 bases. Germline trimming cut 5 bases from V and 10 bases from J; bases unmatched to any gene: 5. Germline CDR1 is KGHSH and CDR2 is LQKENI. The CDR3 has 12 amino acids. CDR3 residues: CASSEGAREQFF. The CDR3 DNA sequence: TGTGCCAGCTCAGAGGGGGCGCGCGAGCAGTTCTTC.

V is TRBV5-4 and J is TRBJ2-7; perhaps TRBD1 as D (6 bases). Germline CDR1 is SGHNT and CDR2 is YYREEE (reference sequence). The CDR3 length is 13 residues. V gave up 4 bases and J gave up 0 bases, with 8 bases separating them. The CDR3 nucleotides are TGTGCCAGCAGCCAGGGGTCCTCCTACGAGCAGTACTTC. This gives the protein CASSQGSSYEQYF.

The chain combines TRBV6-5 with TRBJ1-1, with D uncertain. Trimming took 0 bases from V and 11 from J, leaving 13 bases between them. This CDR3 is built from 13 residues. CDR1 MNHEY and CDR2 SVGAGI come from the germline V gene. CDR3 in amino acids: CASSYSNGFYAFF. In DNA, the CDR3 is TGTGCCAGCAGTTACTCGAACGGTTTTTACGCTTTCTTT.

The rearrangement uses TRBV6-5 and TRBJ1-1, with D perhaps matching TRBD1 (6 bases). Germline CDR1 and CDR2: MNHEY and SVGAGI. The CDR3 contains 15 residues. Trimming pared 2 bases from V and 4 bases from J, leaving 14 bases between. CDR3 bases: TGTGCCAGCAGTTACGATGTACGGGGGGCCACTGAAGCTTTCTTT. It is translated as CASSYDVRGATEAFF.

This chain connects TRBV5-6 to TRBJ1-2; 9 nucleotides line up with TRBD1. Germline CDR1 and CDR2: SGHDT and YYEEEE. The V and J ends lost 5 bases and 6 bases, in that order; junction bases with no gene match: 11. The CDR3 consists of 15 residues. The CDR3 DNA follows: TGTGCCAGCAGTCGCCGAGGGACAGGGATTAATGGCTACACCTTC. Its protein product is CASSRRGTGINGYTF.

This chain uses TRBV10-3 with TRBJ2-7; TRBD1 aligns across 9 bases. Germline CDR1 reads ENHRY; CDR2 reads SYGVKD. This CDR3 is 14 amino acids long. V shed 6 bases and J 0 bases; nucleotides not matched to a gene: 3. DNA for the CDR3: TGTGCCATCAGCGGGACAGGGACCTCCTACGAGCAGTACTTC. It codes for CAISGTGTSYEQYF.

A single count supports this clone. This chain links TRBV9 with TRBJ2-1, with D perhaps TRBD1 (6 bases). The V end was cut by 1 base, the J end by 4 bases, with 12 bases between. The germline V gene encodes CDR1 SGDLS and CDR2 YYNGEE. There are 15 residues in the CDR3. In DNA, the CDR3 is TGTGCCAGCAGCGTATATCCAACAGGGTACAATGAGCAGTTCTTC. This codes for CASSVYPTGYNEQFF.